The 23 T cell receptor beta chains reported below all come from one sample, sequenced in a study of fetal regulatory T cell absence and autoimmunity. Assay used: immunoSEQ multiplex PCR; TCRdb lists only in-frame clones, some missing. In the table there are 46,000 or so clones, roughly 80% of which are singletons. Material for sequencing was cord blood. These receptors all stem from a newborn boy with IPEX syndrome.

The chain couples TRBV7-9 to TRBJ1-2; perhaps TRBD1 as D (5 bases). The CDR3 covers 13 residues. V lost 1 base and J 8 bases, leaving 11 bases between the germline ends. CDR1 and CDR2 from the germline V gene are SEHNR and FQNEAQ (reference sequence). DNA for the CDR3: TGTGCCAGCAGCTTAGGCCAGGGCTGGGGCTACACCTTC. It encodes CASSLGQGWGYTF.

The V and J genes are TRBV21-1 and TRBJ2-3; the table's D call, TRBD1, has no DNA check behind it. TRBV21-1 is labeled a pseudogene. CDR3 length equals 16 residues. The CDR3 DNA follows: TGTGCCAGCAGCAAAAGGAGGGCAGGGGGCATGAATACGCAGTATTTT. Translated: CASSKRRAGGMNTQYF.

V and J are TRBV6-5 and TRBJ1-5; 7 bases are a match to TRBD1. Germline trimming cut 8 bases from V and 4 bases from J; bases unmatched to any gene: 8. Germline CDR1 reads MNHEY; CDR2 reads SVGAGI. The CDR3 runs 14 residues. The CDR3, as DNA: TGTGCCAGCGCGTTACAGGGGCTGAATCAGCCCCAGCATTTT. Translation: CASALQGLNQPQHF.

A few counts support this clone. The chain combines TRBV5-1 with TRBJ2-7; no firm D call. Per the germline V gene, CDR1 is SGHRS and CDR2 is YFSETQ. The CDR3 consists of 14 residues. Trimming cost V 0 bases and J 4 bases, with 11 bases left between them. For the CDR3, the DNA is TGCGCCAGCAGCTTGGCATATTCTGGGTACGAGCAGTACTTC. It encodes CASSLAYSGYEQYF.

The chain carries TRBV6-6 and TRBJ1-3, with D uncertain. V shed 5 bases and J shed 1 base, with 12 bases lying between them. CDR1 MNHNY and CDR2 SVGAGI come from the germline V gene (reference sequence). The CDR3 loop spans 15 amino acids. In DNA form, the CDR3 reads TGTGCCAGCAGTCTTAACCGGGGTTCTGGAAACACCATATATTTT. Translating it yields CASSLNRGSGNTIYF.

Of note for this clone: Additional DNA sequences in this sample encode the identical CDR3. This chain links TRBV19 with TRBJ2-7; no clear D. Germline CDR1 and CDR2: LNHDA and SQIVND (reference sequence). The ends were cut back, 1 base at V and 4 bases at J, with 2 bases in the middle. The CDR3 covers 11 residues. In DNA form, the CDR3 reads TGTGCCAGTAGTATAGGTTACGAGCAGTACTTC. As protein: CASSIGYEQYF.

The V call is TRBV27, the J call TRBJ2-3; 10 bases are shared with TRBD2. J gave up 2 bases and V 4 bases, and 6 bases lay outside the gene matches. Looked up from germline, CDR1 is MNHEY and CDR2 is SMNVEV (reference sequence). This CDR3 is 16 amino acids long. Here the CDR3 reads CASSSSGRAFTDTQYF. The DNA of the CDR3 is TGTGCCAGCAGTTCAAGCGGGAGGGCCTTCACAGATACGCAGTATTTT.

The chain uses TRBV4-1 and TRBJ2-4, with 7 nucleotides matching TRBD2. CDR1 and CDR2 from the germline V gene are MGHRA and YSYEKL. Trimming cost V 4 bases and J 2 bases; bases outside gene matches: 8. The CDR3 length is 16 residues. In DNA, the CDR3 is TGCGCCAGCAGCCGCTTGACTAGCTGGCCCAAAAACATTCAGTACTTC. Amino acid sequence: CASSRLTSWPKNIQYF.

V usage is TRBV7-2 and J usage is TRBJ2-7; 8 bases match TRBD1. Germline-derived CDR1 and CDR2 are SGHTA and FQGNSA. With V trimmed by 5 bases and J by 4 bases, 13 bases remained unmatched. The CDR3 contains 16 residues. CDR3 loop: CASSPPSRGRLYEQYF. CDR3 nucleotides: TGTGCCAGCAGCCCACCATCCAGGGGGCGGTTGTACGAGCAGTACTTC.

This chain connects TRBV5-1 to TRBJ2-7, with 10 nucleotides matching TRBD2. The CDR3 extends over 15 amino acids. Germline V lookup: CDR1 SGHRS, CDR2 YFSETQ. After removal of 0 bases from V and 2 bases from J, the junction contained 2 bases not matched to a gene. The CDR3 protein is CASSLGTSGPYEQYF. DNA for the CDR3: TGCGCCAGCAGCTTGGGGACTAGCGGTCCCTACGAGCAGTACTTC.

This clone was counted a few times. J is TRBJ1-5 and V is TRBV30; D is possibly TRBD1 (5 bases). Trimming removed 2 bases at V and 5 bases at J, with 13 bases between. The length of the CDR3 is 14 residues. Germline-derived CDR1 and CDR2 are GTSNPN and SVGIG (reference sequence). CDR3 amino acids: CAWSLGQLDQPQHF. DNA for the CDR3: TGTGCCTGGAGTTTGGGGCAGCTAGATCAGCCCCAGCATTTT.

This sequence joins TRBV5-1 and TRBJ2-5, with unresolved D. Trimming stripped 0 bases from V and 5 bases from J, with 5 bases between. The CDR3 extends over 12 amino acids. Per the germline V gene, CDR1 is SGHRS and CDR2 is YFSETQ. CDR3 protein: CASSLARETQYF. The CDR3 bases are TGCGCCAGCAGCTTGGCGCGGGAGACCCAGTACTTC. Based on the CDR3 plus reference TRBV5-1 and TRBJ2-5, the full variable domain is KAGVTQTPRYLIKTRGQQVTLSCSPISGHRSVSWYQQTPGQGLQFLFEYFSETQRNKGNFPGRFSGRQFSNSRSEMNVSTLELGDSALYLCASSLARETQYFGPGTRLLVL.

The J gene is TRBJ1-1, the V gene TRBV9, with 9 bases identical to TRBD1. The V gene end was trimmed by 4 bases and the J gene end by 4 bases; junction bases not matched to a gene: 11. The CDR3 consists of 16 residues. Germline V gene sequence: CDR1 SGDLS, CDR2 YYNGEE. The CDR3 protein is CASSPPTGGLGTEAFF. CDR3 DNA: TGTGCCAGCAGCCCCCCGACAGGGGGTCTGGGCACTGAAGCTTTCTTT. The full variable domain, rest sourced from reference TRBV9 and TRBJ1-1, is DSGVTQTPKHLITATGQRVTLRCSPRSGDLSVYWYQQSLDQGLQFLIQYYNGEERAKGNILERFSAQQFPDLHSELNLSSLELGDSALYFCASSPPTGGLGTEAFFGQGTRLTVV.

The rearrangement links TRBV4-1 to TRBJ2-7, with D possibly matching TRBD1 (6 bases). Germline assignment: CDR1 MGHRA and CDR2 YSYEKL. This CDR3 comprises 13 residues. V gave up 0 bases and J gave up 5 bases, with 8 bases separating them. CDR3 amino acids: CASSQDRGNEQYF. For the CDR3, the DNA is TGCGCCAGCAGCCAAGATAGGGGGAACGAGCAGTACTTC.

The rearrangement uses TRBV4-3 and TRBJ2-3; D is possibly TRBD1 or TRBD2 (5 bases each). Germline V gene lookup returns CDR1 LGHNA and CDR2 YSLEER. V lost 4 bases to trimming and J lost 3 bases, with 11 bases between them. The CDR3 consists of 14 residues. The CDR3: CASSPEGWTDTQYF. CDR3 in DNA: TGCGCCAGCAGCCCAGAGGGGTGGACAGATACGCAGTATTTT.

J is TRBJ2-7 and V is TRBV6-5; TRBD1 aligns across 11 bases. With 4 bases clipped from V and 5 bases from J, the junction kept 10 bases outside the gene matches. Looked up from germline, CDR1 is MNHEY and CDR2 is SVGAGI. This CDR3 is 16 amino acids long. The CDR3 DNA sequence: TGTGCCAGCAGTTCCTTGAGGACAGGGGGCTACAACGAGCAGTACTTC. It is translated as CASSSLRTGGYNEQYF.

The V and J genes are TRBV6-5 and TRBJ2-1; D unresolved. Per germline, CDR1 MNHEY and CDR2 SVGAGI. With 0 bases removed from V and 5 bases from J, the gap between germline ends came to 5 bases. The CDR3 consists of 13 residues. CDR3 loop: CASSYSLDNEQFF. The CDR3, as DNA: TGTGCCAGCAGTTACTCGCTAGACAATGAGCAGTTCTTC.

V usage is TRBV6-5 and J usage is TRBJ2-3, with D perhaps TRBD1 (6 bases). The CDR3 has 14 residues. The germline V and J ends were trimmed by 0 bases and 4 bases, with 8 bases remaining between them. In germline, CDR1 is MNHEY, CDR2 SVGAGI. The CDR3 DNA is TGTGCCAGCAGTTACTCGCGACAGGCAGATACGCAGTATTTT. It codes for CASSYSRQADTQYF.

DNA for the CDR3: TGCGCCAGCAGCCAAGATACGAGCACAGATACGCAGTATTTT. This gives the protein CASSQDTSTDTQYF. The chain recombines TRBV4-3 with TRBJ2-3; D is ambiguous. V was shortened by 0 bases and J by 0 bases, with 4 bases between the two germline ends. Germline CDR1 LGHNA, CDR2 YSLEER. The length of the CDR3 is 14 residues.

The V gene is TRBV19, the J gene TRBJ1-2; TRBD1 is a possible D gene (5 bases). The V gene lost 7 bases and the J gene lost 7 bases, with 16 bases spanning the gap. The CDR3 sequence is 13 residues long. Germline CDR1 is LNHDA and CDR2 is SQIVND (reference sequence). The CDR3 here is CASISGGTGGYTF. Written as DNA, the CDR3 is TGTGCCAGTATTAGCGGGGGAACGGGTGGCTACACCTTC. The full variable domain, completed using reference TRBV19 and TRBJ1-2, is DGGITQSPKYLFRKEGQNVTLSCEQNLNHDAMYWYRQDPGQGLRLIYYSQIVNDFQKGDIAEGYSVSREKKESFPLTVTSAQKNPTAFYLCASISGGTGGYTFGSGTRLTVV.

This clone was found a few times. The chain has TRBV11-2 and TRBJ2-7; D gene unclear. The CDR3 contains 13 residues. V was shortened by 1 base and J by 2 bases, with 6 bases between the two germline ends. Germline CDR1 reads SGHAT; CDR2 reads FQNNGV. The CDR3, as DNA: TGTGCCAGCAGCTTAGGGGTAACCTACGAGCAGTACTTC. Its protein product is CASSLGVTYEQYF.

The chain recombines TRBV14 with TRBJ1-3, with D unresolved. Germline V CDR1 and CDR2: SGHDN, FVKESK. CDR3 length equals 13 residues. V was clipped by 1 base and J by 3 bases, with 4 bases between them. The CDR3 sequence: CASSQVYGNTIYF. CDR3 DNA: TGTGCCAGCAGCCAAGTGTATGGAAACACCATATATTTT.

The genes are TRBV27 and TRBJ2-1, with D perhaps TRBD2 (6 bases). Looked up from germline, CDR1 is MNHEY and CDR2 is SMNVEV (reference sequence). The V gene lost 2 bases and the J gene lost 6 bases, with 14 bases spanning the gap. The CDR3 has 15 residues. CDR3 amino acids: CASSLGPGVGNEQFF. DNA of the CDR3: TGTGCCAGCAGTTTAGGGCCGGGAGTGGGCAATGAGCAGTTCTTC.